This TCR beta chain was profiled in a study of CXCR3-negative and CXCR3-positive naive CD8 T cells (dated 2019 in TCRdb). For context, the study as a whole: In total, approximately 130 million TRB reads were obtained, corresponding to roughly 1.5 +/- 0.3 million reads per library. Naive subsets from a handful of donors and memory cells from 3 donors were included in the TRBV-TRBJ cluster analysis. Diversity and physicochemical repertoire analyses covered eleven to twelve donors pooled from two independent experiments. Results and caveats for the whole study, not just this receptor: Freshly isolated PBMCs were used for most assays because CXCR3 expression partially decreased after cryopreservation. Repertoire diversity was comparably high in both naive subsets but much lower in memory CD8+ T cells. Naive CXCR3-negative and CXCR3-positive cells from the same donor showed similar TRBV-TRBJ usage, whereas memory cells showed distinct patterns. TRB CDR3s from CXCR3-positive naive cells showed higher hydrophobicity (lower Kidera factor 4), lower energy, and higher strength and volume indices than CXCR3-negative naive cells. Because surface CD5, which has been linked to self-reactivity in mice, was comparable between naive subsets, TCR interaction strength was also inferred from TRB CDR3 physicochemical properties.

Spanning cysteine to phenylalanine, the CDR3 consists of 17 amino acids. No DNA has been recorded. CDR1 and CDR2 are drawn from the germline V gene: MNHNS, SASEGT. TCRdb shows the sequencer as NextSeq 550. The Human TCR Profiling Kit (MiLaboratory) was used to make UMI-labeled 5' RACE TRB cDNA libraries. The full amount of extracted RNA was used for cDNA synthesis, and the full amount of resulting cDNA was used for PCR amplification. Libraries were prepared in parallel using an identical number of PCR cycles. The authors' analysis ran thus. MIGEC and MiXCR extracted about 53,000 +/- 10,000 unique UMI-labeled TRB cDNA molecules per library, requiring at least two reads per UMI. Each library averaged about 40,000 +/- 10,000 functional in-frame TRB CDR3 nucleotide clonotypes without stop codons. After each sample was downsampled to 5000 UMI-labeled TRB molecules, VDJtools was used to calculate diversity metrics such as normalized Shannon-Wiener and Chao1. VDJtools computed clonotype-size-weighted physicochemical properties of the central five CDR3 residues: interaction energy, strength, volume and Kidera factor 4. After TCRdb reprocessed the reads, each CDR3 protein sequence was kept as one row, without DNA. In this record, the V and J calls reflect TCRdb's handling and not the investigators' own analysis. The table held for this sample gives some 150,000 distinct CDR3 sequences. Under 0.35% of the sample lies in the top ten.

On this clonotype: This receptor's antigen is unknown.

For each CD8+ T cell subset, flow sorting was done in triplicate, and 250,000 to 300,000 cells per subset went directly into RLT lysis buffer. To exclude memory contaminants, naive CD8+ T cells were stringently defined as CD45RO-CCR7+CD27+CD95-. Using standard density gradient centrifugation, peripheral blood mononuclear cells were isolated from buffy coats. A FACSAria III was used to flow-sort naive CXCR3-negative and CXCR3-positive CD8+ T cells. Total RNA was extracted from sorted cells with an RNeasy Mini Kit. The sequencing input was naive CXCR3+ CD8+ T cells from blood. Reading the label with the study, this specimen's cell subset or site is: CD45RO-CCR7+CD27+CD95- naive CD8+ T cells expressing CXCR3 (TNR3+). This TCR derives from a human donor in good health. Some clones in this sample may be carry-over from other donors' samples. The chain is encoded by TRBV6-1 joined to TRBJ2-1; TCRdb outputs TRBD1, but without DNA this stays unchecked. The CDR3 region has the sequence CASSEALGQGWRNEQFF.